This entry lists 32 T cell receptor beta chains sequenced from one sample in a study of T-cell reconstitution after alpha-beta-depleted transplantation in children. Preparation of the TCRbeta library used unique molecular identifiers. TCRdb used MiXCR to reprocess the PCR reads, holding one entry per CDR3 protein. The data hold fewer than 750,000 distinct CDR3 sequences, with 23% observed a single time. The sequencing here drew on PBMCs, mostly from graft donor cells, taken 360 days after TCRalphabeta/CD19-depleted stem cell transplant. All receptors come from a boy younger than two who had a stem cell transplant for acute myeloid leukemia, so the T cells may come from the graft donor.

This clonotype showed up many times. The CDR3 region is CASSPNPGSPRQETQYF. The CDR3 nucleotides are TGTGCCAGCAGCCCGAACCCCGGGTCTCCTCGACAAGAGACCCAGTACTTC. The genes are TRBV7-2 and TRBJ2-5; D ambiguous. Trimming left V 5 bases short and J 2 bases short, with 21 bases between. Germline CDR1 and CDR2: SGHTA and FQGNSA. This CDR3 region has 17 residues.

This clonotype occurred once. CDR3 sequence: CASSLRPGTSYEQYF. CDR3 coding DNA: TGTGCCAGCAGTTTACGCCCGGGGACAAGCTACGAGCAGTACTTC. V gene TRBV27 combines with J gene TRBJ2-7, with D possibly matching TRBD1 (6 bases). Trimming shortened V by 2 bases and J by 3 bases, and 14 bases separated the two germline ends. CDR3 size: 15 residues. The germline V gene encodes CDR1 MNHEY and CDR2 SMNVEV (reference sequence).

This clonotype was picked up a small number of times. The chain employs TRBV13 and TRBJ2-7; D is perhaps TRBD1 (5 bases). Trimming stripped 5 bases from V and 2 bases from J, with 16 bases between. The CDR3 is 15 residues long. Germline V gives CDR1 PRHDT, CDR2 FYEKMQ (reference sequence). CDR3 nucleotide sequence: TGTGCCAGCAGCCTAAGGGGCAGGGCGGCCTACGAGCAGTACGTC. It translates to CASSLRGRAAYEQYV.

The rearrangement uses TRBV5-1 and TRBJ2-2; 7 bases are shared with TRBD1. J gave up 1 base and V 0 bases, and 6 bases lay outside the gene matches. The CDR3 has 17 amino acids. Germline V gene sequence: CDR1 SGHRS, CDR2 YFSETQ. CDR3 DNA sequence: TGCGCCAGCAGCTTGGCCAAGGGGGCACTGAACACCGGGGAGCTGTTTTTT. Its translation is CASSLAKGALNTGELFF.

This clonotype was counted between two and nine times. The CDR3, as DNA: TGTGCCAGCAGCGGAGTGGGTGGCTACACCTTC. Translation gives CASSGVGGYTF. The J gene is TRBJ1-2, the V gene TRBV28; D remains ambiguous. Germline lookup yields CDR1 MDHEN and CDR2 SYDVKM. This CDR3 has 11 amino acids. V lost 6 bases and J 7 bases, leaving 9 bases between the germline ends.

The gene calls are TRBV5-1 and TRBJ1-1; no clear D. The V end was cut by 4 bases, the J end by 3 bases, with 22 bases between. The CDR3 has 17 residues. CDR1 is SGHRS, CDR2 YFSETQ, per germline. In DNA form, the CDR3 reads TGCGCCAGCAGCCCAGACCCACGAAGGGTGTCGGACACTGAAGCTTTCTTT. This encodes CASSPDPRRVSDTEAFF.

V gene TRBV20-1 combines with J gene TRBJ2-5, with a tentative D call TRBD2 (6 bases). V shed 1 base and J shed 0 bases, with 15 bases lying between them. CDR1 DFQATT and CDR2 SNEGSKA come from the germline V gene (reference sequence). There are 16 residues in the CDR3. In DNA, the CDR3 is TGCAGTGCTAGAGGACCGGGACTTACGTACCAAGAGACCCAGTACTTC. This encodes CSARGPGLTYQETQYF.

The rearrangement uses TRBV6-4 and TRBJ2-3; the match to TRBD2 covers 15 bases. The V segment lost 8 bases and the J segment 2 bases; nucleotides outside the gene matches: 20. This CDR3 is built from 21 residues. The germline V gene has CDR1 MRHNA and CDR2 SNTAGT. CDR3: CASASYPGLAGGVGYTDTQYF. The CDR3 nucleotides are TGTGCCAGCGCCTCTTATCCGGGACTAGCGGGGGGTGTTGGTTACACAGATACGCAGTATTTT.

This clonotype was detected many times. The rearrangement uses TRBV4-3 and TRBJ2-7; D is undetermined. V was shortened by 4 bases and J by 3 bases, with 7 bases between the two germline ends. The V gene's germline CDR1 is LGHNA and CDR2 YSLEER. There are 12 residues in the CDR3. The CDR3 DNA reads TGCGCCAGCAGCCCCTTCAACTACGAGCAGTACTTC. It encodes CASSPFNYEQYF.

In its sample, this clonotype was seen many times. The rearrangement joins TRBV5-1 to TRBJ1-4; 8 bases line up with TRBD1. The CDR3 runs 17 residues. The germline V gene encodes CDR1 SGHRS and CDR2 YFSETQ. V trimming: 4 bases; J trimming: 1 base; junction bases outside the gene matches: 9. Here the CDR3 DNA reads TGCGCCAGCAGCCGGGACAGGTCACTAGGAACTAATGAAAAACTGTTTTTT. Residues: CASSRDRSLGTNEKLFF.

This clonotype was seen more than once but under ten times. J is TRBJ2-7 and V is TRBV7-2, with D unclear. This CDR3 has 13 amino acids. The ends were cut back, 2 bases at V and 6 bases at J, with 11 bases in the middle. Germline V gene sequence: CDR1 SGHTA, CDR2 FQGNSA. CDR3 bases: TGTGCCAGCAGCTTAATGGCCCCCAGCGAGCAGTACTTC. It specifies CASSLMAPSEQYF.

This clonotype showed up many times. This chain joins TRBV29-1 and TRBJ1-3; D unclear. The CDR3 runs to 15 residues. Looked up from germline, CDR1 is SQVTM and CDR2 is ANQGSEA. Trimming cost V 4 bases and J 2 bases, with 15 bases left between them. This CDR3 is CSVVLLTHPGNTIYF. The CDR3 nucleotides are TGCAGCGTTGTCCTTCTAACCCACCCTGGAAACACCATATATTTT. Complete variable domain (other parts from reference TRBV29-1 and TRBJ1-3): SAVISQKPSRDICQRGTSLTIQCQVDSQVTMMFWYRQQPGQSLTLIATANQGSEATYESGFVIDKFPISRPNLTFSTLTVSNMSPEDSSIYLCSVVLLTHPGNTIYFGEGSWLTVV.

This clonotype occurred many times. The chain carries TRBV5-1 and TRBJ1-5; TRBD1 matches 7 bases. Unmatched junction bases numbered 6, after V lost 5 bases and J lost 4 bases. This CDR3 contains 14 residues. The germline CDR1 and CDR2 sequences are SGHRS and YFSETQ. The CDR3: CASRPGTANQPQHF. CDR3 bases: TGCGCCAGCAGGCCCGGGACAGCAAATCAGCCCCAGCATTTT.

This clonotype has more than one count but fewer than ten. This chain uses TRBV20-1 with TRBJ2-1; 14 bases are shared with TRBD2. V trimming: 5 bases; J trimming: 5 bases; junction bases outside the gene matches: 5. This CDR3 has 15 residues. From germline, CDR1 is DFQATT and CDR2 SNEGSKA (reference sequence). The CDR3 DNA follows: TGCAGTGCTCCCCGACTAGCGGGGGGGCACAATGAGCAGTTCTTC. It yields the protein CSAPRLAGGHNEQFF.

The V call is TRBV20-1, the J call TRBJ2-5; perhaps TRBD1 as D (6 bases). This CDR3 region has 13 residues. CDR1 DFQATT and CDR2 SNEGSKA come from the germline V gene (reference sequence). Trimming cost V 2 bases and J 3 bases, with 10 bases left between them. The chain's CDR3 is CSARSQGEETQYF. DNA for the CDR3: TGCAGTGCTAGATCACAGGGAGAAGAGACCCAGTACTTC.

This clonotype occurred many times. This chain links TRBV5-5 with TRBJ2-1, with D possibly TRBD1 on 6 matching bases. This CDR3 spans 12 amino acids. The V gene's germline CDR1 is SGHKS and CDR2 YYEKEE (reference sequence). V was clipped by 0 bases and J by 13 bases, with 11 bases between them. The CDR3 loop reads CASSLVRQDQFF. The CDR3, as DNA: TGTGCCAGCAGCTTGGTGAGACAGGACCAGTTCTTC.

This clonotype was seen at least ten times. The chain employs TRBV20-1 and TRBJ2-5; 7 bases line up with TRBD2. Germline loops: CDR1 DFQATT, CDR2 SNEGSKA (reference sequence). The CDR3 runs 14 residues. Trimming removed 1 base from V and 9 bases from J; junction bases left unmatched: 11. CDR3 loop: CSARVGESGAAQYF. The CDR3 region has the DNA TGCAGTGCTAGAGTTGGGGAGAGCGGGGCAGCCCAGTACTTC.

The chain is built from TRBV29-1 and TRBJ1-1; 7 bases are a match to TRBD1. V shed 6 bases, J shed 8 bases, and the junction held 3 bases outside the gene matches. Germline V lookup: CDR1 SQVTM, CDR2 ANQGSEA. CDR3 length equals 10 residues. This CDR3 is CSVLDREAFF. CDR3 coding DNA: TGCAGCGTCCTGGACAGGGAAGCTTTCTTT. The full variable domain, with the rest looked up from reference TRBV29-1 and TRBJ1-1, is SAVISQKPSRDICQRGTSLTIQCQVDSQVTMMFWYRQQPGQSLTLIATANQGSEATYESGFVIDKFPISRPNLTFSTLTVSNMSPEDSSIYLCSVLDREAFFGQGTRLTVV.

This clonotype was picked up many times. The V and J genes are TRBV18 and TRBJ2-5, with 8 bases aligning to TRBD1. Trimming cost V 6 bases and J 5 bases; bases outside gene matches: 8. Germline loops: CDR1 KGHSH, CDR2 LQKENI. The CDR3 consists of 14 residues. The CDR3 nucleotides are TGTGCCAGCTCCGCAGGGGGCGCCGGGGAGACCCAGTACTTC. This sequence encodes CASSAGGAGETQYF.

The chain couples TRBV7-6 to TRBJ1-5; TRBD1 is a possible D gene (6 bases). Germline assignment: CDR1 SGHVS and CDR2 FNYEAQ. V lost 5 bases and J 4 bases, leaving 18 bases between the germline ends. This CDR3 spans 16 amino acids. For the CDR3, the DNA is TGTGCCAGCAGCCCGCTACAGGGAATTCTGAATCAGCCCCAGCATTTT. Translated, it gives CASSPLQGILNQPQHF.

The J gene is TRBJ2-5, the V gene TRBV28; no clear D. Per the germline V gene, CDR1 is MDHEN and CDR2 is SYDVKM. The CDR3 consists of 11 residues. V lost 8 bases and J 5 bases, leaving 9 bases between the germline ends. CDR3 nucleotide sequence: TGTGCCAGCCTACGGCGGGAGACCCAGTACTTC. The encoded protein is CASLRRETQYF. The whole variable domain, filled in from reference TRBV28 and TRBJ2-5, reads DVKVTQSSRYLVKRTGEKVFLECVQDMDHENMFWYRQDPGLGLRLIYFSYDVKMKEKGDIPEGYSVSREKKERFSLILESASTNQTSMYLCASLRRETQYFGPGTRLLVL.

This chain connects TRBV12-3 or TRBV12-4 to TRBJ1-2; 10 bases agree with TRBD1. CDR3 length: 16 residues. Germline trimming cut 6 bases from V and 7 bases from J; bases unmatched to any gene: 14. CDR3 in amino acids: CASRRTGGSLGRGYTF. The CDR3 DNA is TGTGCCAGCAGAAGGACAGGGGGGTCGCTTGGTCGTGGCTACACCTTC.

This clonotype showed up many times. The chain combines TRBV6-1 with TRBJ2-5; 9 bases agree with TRBD1. The CDR3 consists of 15 residues. The germline V gene has CDR1 MNHNS and CDR2 SASEGT. The V and J ends lost 5 bases and 2 bases, in that order; junction bases with no gene match: 6. The CDR3 loop reads CASSPLGQGQETQYF. Written as DNA, the CDR3 is TGTGCCAGCAGTCCCCTTGGACAGGGGCAAGAGACCCAGTACTTC.

V gene TRBV7-2 combines with J gene TRBJ2-5, with 10 bases matching TRBD1. CDR3 length: 15 amino acids. Germline V gives CDR1 SGHTA, CDR2 FQGNSA. Trimming at V came to 5 bases and at J to 2 bases, leaving 5 bases not matched to a gene. Here the CDR3 reads CASSRRTGGQETQYF. The CDR3 DNA is TGTGCCAGCAGCCGTCGGACAGGGGGGCAAGAGACCCAGTACTTC.

The V call is TRBV4-3, the J call TRBJ1-2, with 7 bases that match TRBD1. Trimming removed 3 bases from V and 3 bases from J; junction bases left unmatched: 7. This CDR3 contains 15 residues. CDR1 and CDR2 (germline): LGHNA, YSLEER. Here the CDR3 reads CASSQSPGTDYGYTF. The DNA of the CDR3 is TGCGCCAGCAGCCAGTCCCCAGGGACAGACTATGGCTACACCTTC.

The chain has TRBV11-2 and TRBJ2-7; 7 nucleotides match TRBD1. The ends lost 5 bases at V and 6 bases at J; junction bases unmatched: 10. From germline, CDR1 is SGHAT and CDR2 FQNNGV. There are 14 residues in the CDR3. CDR3 region: CASSQPGTAGEQYF. As DNA, the CDR3 is TGTGCCAGCAGCCAACCCGGGACAGCTGGCGAGCAGTACTTC.

This sequence joins TRBV12-3 or TRBV12-4 and TRBJ1-1; 9 bases agree with TRBD1. The CDR3 totals 15 residues. J lost 6 bases, V lost 7 bases, and 12 bases had no gene match. Written as DNA, the CDR3 is TGTGCCAGCACTCCCGACGGGACAGGGCTGGCTGAAGCTTTCTTT. Protein sequence: CASTPDGTGLAEAFF.

This clonotype has a count of ten or more. The chain is built from TRBV11-2 and TRBJ2-2, with D possibly TRBD2 on 6 matching bases. The CDR3 is made up of 16 amino acids. CDR1 is SGHAT, CDR2 FQNNGV, per germline. Trimming removed 3 bases from V and 4 bases from J, with 15 bases in between. The CDR3 reads CASSFWRGTTTGELFF. The CDR3 bases are TGTGCCAGCAGCTTCTGGCGGGGTACGACCACCGGGGAGCTGTTTTTT.

This clonotype was observed many times. The genes are TRBV20-1 and TRBJ2-5; 7 bases line up with TRBD1. Per the germline V gene, CDR1 is DFQATT and CDR2 is SNEGSKA (reference sequence). The CDR3 sequence is 14 residues long. Losses at the gene ends were 6 bases for V and 0 bases for J; bases not matched to a gene: 7. The CDR3 region is CSARDRTHQETQYF. The CDR3 DNA sequence: TGCAGTGCCCGGGACAGAACTCACCAAGAGACCCAGTACTTC.

There are a few counts of this clonotype. The chain recombines TRBV6-1 with TRBJ2-6; possibly TRBD2 for D (6 bases). The V and J ends lost 5 bases and 1 base respectively, with 12 bases between them. CDR3 size: 16 residues. Germline V gene lookup returns CDR1 MNHNS and CDR2 SASEGT. CDR3 in DNA: TGTGCCAGCAGTCGCTCCGGGGGTTCTGGGGCCAACGTCCTGACTTTC. This gives the protein CASSRSGGSGANVLTF.

In the case of this clonotype: The CDR3 carries no conserved terminal phenylalanine or tryptophan, so it likely arises from a read error. The chain uses TRBV12-3 or TRBV12-4 and TRBJ1-1, with no clear D. There are 13 residues in the CDR3. Trimming pared 2 bases from V and 1 base from J, leaving 5 bases between. DNA of the CDR3: TGTGCCAGCAGTTTATGGCAGAACACTGAAGCTTTCTCT. This sequence encodes CASSLWQNTEAFS.

This clonotype was recorded many times. The chain couples TRBV28 to TRBJ1-1; no firm D call. Per the germline V gene, CDR1 is MDHEN and CDR2 is SYDVKM. With 3 bases removed from V and 7 bases from J, the gap between germline ends came to 12 bases. The length of the CDR3 is 13 residues. The CDR3 nucleotides are TGTGCCAGCAGTTTTCTTCCAGGCCTTGAAGCTTTCTTT. Its protein is CASSFLPGLEAFF.